The TCR beta chain under discussion was sequenced for a study of cytomegalovirus exposure and HLA in healthy donors. Study results and limitations: The study flagged 150 to 200 TCR beta chains as cytomegalovirus-associated.

In the PCR, 60 Vbeta and 13 Jbeta primers were used. Method: immunoSEQ multiplex PCR; TCRdb's copy keeps in-frame clones and lacks some. The listing contains more than 95,000 clones. Details on this clone: The antigen is unknown.

CDR1 SGDLS and CDR2 YYNGEE come from the germline V gene. With 0 bases clipped from V and 1 base from J, the junction kept 3 bases outside the gene matches. This CDR3 is built from 15 residues. All donors participated as healthy donors of bone marrow. The sequenced material came from PBMCs. This clonotype originated in a man aged 35-49 years in good health and CMV-seronegative. This chain uses TRBV9 with TRBJ1-1; 7 nucleotides align to TRBD1. CDR3 region: CASSVGTGWNTEAFF. The CDR3 region has the DNA TGTGCCAGCAGCGTAGGGACAGGATGGAACACTGAAGCTTTCTTT.